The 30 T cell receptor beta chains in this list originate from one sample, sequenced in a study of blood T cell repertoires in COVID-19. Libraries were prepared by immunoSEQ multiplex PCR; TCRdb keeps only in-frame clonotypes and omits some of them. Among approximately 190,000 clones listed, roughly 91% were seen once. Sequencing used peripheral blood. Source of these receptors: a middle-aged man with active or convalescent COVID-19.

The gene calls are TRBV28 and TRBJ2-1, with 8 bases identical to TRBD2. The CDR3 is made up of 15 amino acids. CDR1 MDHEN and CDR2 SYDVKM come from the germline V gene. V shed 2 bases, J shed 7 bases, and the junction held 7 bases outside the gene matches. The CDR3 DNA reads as TGTGCCAGCAGTTTACTAACCGGGACTAGGAATGAGCAGTTCTTC. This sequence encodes CASSLLTGTRNEQFF.

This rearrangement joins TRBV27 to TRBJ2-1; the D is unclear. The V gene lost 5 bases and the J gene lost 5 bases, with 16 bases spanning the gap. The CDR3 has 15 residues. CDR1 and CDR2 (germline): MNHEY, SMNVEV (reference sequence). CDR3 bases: TGTGCCAGCAGTCCCAGGCGCCAACCGGACAATGAGCAGTTCTTC. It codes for CASSPRRQPDNEQFF.

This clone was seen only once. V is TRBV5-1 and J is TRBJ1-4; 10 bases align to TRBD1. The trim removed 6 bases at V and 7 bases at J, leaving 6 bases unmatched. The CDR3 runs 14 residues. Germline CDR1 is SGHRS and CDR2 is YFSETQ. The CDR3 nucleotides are TGCGCCAGCAACACCGGGACAGGGGCTGAAAAACTGTTTTTT. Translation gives CASNTGTGAEKLFF. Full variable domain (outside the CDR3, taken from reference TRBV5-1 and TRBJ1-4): KAGVTQTPRYLIKTRGQQVTLSCSPISGHRSVSWYQQTPGQGLQFLFEYFSETQRNKGNFPGRFSGRQFSNSRSEMNVSTLELGDSALYLCASNTGTGAEKLFFGSGTQLSVL.

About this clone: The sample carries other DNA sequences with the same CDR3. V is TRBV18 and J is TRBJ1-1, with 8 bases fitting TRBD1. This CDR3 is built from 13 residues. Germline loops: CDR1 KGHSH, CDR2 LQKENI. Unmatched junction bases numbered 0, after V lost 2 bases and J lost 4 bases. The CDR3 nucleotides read TGTGCCAGCTCACCAGACAGGGGCACTGAAGCTTTCTTT. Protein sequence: CASSPDRGTEAFF.

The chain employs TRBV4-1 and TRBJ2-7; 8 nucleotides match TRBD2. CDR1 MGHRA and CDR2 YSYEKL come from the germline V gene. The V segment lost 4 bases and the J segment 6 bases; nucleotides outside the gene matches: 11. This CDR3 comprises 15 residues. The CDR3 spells CASSRSGGVLGEQYF. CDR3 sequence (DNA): TGCGCCAGCAGCCGATCGGGGGGGGTACTGGGCGAGCAGTACTTC.

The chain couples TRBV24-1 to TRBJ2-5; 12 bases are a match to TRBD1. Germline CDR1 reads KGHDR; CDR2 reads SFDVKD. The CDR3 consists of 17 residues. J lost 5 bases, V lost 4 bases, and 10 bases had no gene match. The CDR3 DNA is TGTGCCACCAGTGAATCCCCGGGACAGGGGGCGCGGGAGACCCAGTACTTC. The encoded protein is CATSESPGQGARETQYF.

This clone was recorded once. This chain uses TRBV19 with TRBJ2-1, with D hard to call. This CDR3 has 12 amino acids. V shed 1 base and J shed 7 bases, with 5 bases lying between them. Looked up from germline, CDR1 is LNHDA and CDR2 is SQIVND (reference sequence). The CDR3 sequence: CASSIVGNEQFF. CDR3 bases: TGTGCCAGTAGTATAGTCGGGAATGAGCAGTTCTTC.

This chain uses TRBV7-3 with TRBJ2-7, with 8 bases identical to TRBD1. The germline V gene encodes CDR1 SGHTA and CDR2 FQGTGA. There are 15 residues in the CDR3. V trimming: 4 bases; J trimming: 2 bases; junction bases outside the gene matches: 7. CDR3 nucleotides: TGTGCCAGCAGCTCGCCGCGGACAGGGACCTACGAGCAGTACTTC. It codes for CASSSPRTGTYEQYF.

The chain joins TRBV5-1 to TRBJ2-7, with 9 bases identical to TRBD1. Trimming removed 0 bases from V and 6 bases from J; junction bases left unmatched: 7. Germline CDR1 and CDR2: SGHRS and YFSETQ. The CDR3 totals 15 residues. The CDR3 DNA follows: TGCGCCAGCAGCTTGGATCCGGGACAGGGCTCCGAGCAGTACTTC. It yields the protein CASSLDPGQGSEQYF.

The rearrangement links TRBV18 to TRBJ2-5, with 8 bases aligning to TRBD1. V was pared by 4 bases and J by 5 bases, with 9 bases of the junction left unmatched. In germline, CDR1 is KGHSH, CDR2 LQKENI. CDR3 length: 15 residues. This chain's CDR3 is CASSLIRDRIETQYF. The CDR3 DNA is TGTGCCAGCTCACTCATCCGGGACAGGATCGAGACCCAGTACTTC. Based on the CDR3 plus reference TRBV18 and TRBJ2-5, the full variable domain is NAGVMQNPRHLVRRRGQEARLRCSPMKGHSHVYWYRQLPEEGLKFMVYLQKENIIDESGMPKERFSAEFPKEGPSILRIQQVVRGDSAAYFCASSLIRDRIETQYFGPGTRLLVL.

The CDR3 reads CASSQDRESVVQYF. CDR3 nucleotide sequence: TGTGCCAGCAGCCAAGATCGCGAGAGCGTCGTGCAGTACTTC. The chain couples TRBV4-2 to TRBJ2-7; the D is unclear. With 0 bases removed from V and 9 bases from J, the gap between germline ends came to 15 bases. This CDR3 region has 14 residues. The germline gives CDR1 LGHNA, CDR2 YNFKEQ.

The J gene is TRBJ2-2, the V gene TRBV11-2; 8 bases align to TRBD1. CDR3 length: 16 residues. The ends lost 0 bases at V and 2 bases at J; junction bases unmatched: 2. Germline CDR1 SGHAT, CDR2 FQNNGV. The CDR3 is CASSLDQGANTGELFF. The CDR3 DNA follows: TGTGCCAGCAGCTTAGACCAGGGGGCAAACACCGGGGAGCTGTTTTTT.

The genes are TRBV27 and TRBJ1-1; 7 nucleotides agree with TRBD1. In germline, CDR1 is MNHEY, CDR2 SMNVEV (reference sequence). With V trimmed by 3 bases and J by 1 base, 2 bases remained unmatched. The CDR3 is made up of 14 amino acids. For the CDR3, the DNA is TGTGCCAGCAGTTTCGGGACAGCGAACACTGAAGCTTTCTTT. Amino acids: CASSFGTANTEAFF.

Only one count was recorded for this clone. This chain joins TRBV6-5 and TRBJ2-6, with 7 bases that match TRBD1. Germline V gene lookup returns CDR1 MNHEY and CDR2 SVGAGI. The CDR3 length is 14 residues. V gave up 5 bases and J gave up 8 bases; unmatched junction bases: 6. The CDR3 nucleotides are TGTGCCAGCAGTCCAGGGACAGCAACCAACGTCCTGACTTTC. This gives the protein CASSPGTATNVLTF.

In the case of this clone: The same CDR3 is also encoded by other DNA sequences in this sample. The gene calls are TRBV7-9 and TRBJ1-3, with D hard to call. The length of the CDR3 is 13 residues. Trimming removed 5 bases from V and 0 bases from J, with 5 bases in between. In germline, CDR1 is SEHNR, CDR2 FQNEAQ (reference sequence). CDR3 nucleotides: TGTGCCAGCAGCCCATCCTCTGGAAACACCATATATTTT. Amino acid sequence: CASSPSSGNTIYF.

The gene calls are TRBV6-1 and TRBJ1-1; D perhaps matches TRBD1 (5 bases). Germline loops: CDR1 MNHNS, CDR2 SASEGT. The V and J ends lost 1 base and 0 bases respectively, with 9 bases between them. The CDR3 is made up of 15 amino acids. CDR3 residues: CASSEVPGLNTEAFF. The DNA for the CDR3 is TGTGCCAGCAGTGAAGTTCCAGGGCTGAACACTGAAGCTTTCTTT.

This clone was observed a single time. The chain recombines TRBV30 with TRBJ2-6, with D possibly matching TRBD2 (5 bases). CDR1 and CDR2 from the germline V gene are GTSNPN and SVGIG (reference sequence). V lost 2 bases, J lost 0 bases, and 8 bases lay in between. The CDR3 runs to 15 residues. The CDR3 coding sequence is TGTGCCTGGAGTCCGGGGTACTCTGGGGCCAACGTCCTGACTTTC. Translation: CAWSPGYSGANVLTF.

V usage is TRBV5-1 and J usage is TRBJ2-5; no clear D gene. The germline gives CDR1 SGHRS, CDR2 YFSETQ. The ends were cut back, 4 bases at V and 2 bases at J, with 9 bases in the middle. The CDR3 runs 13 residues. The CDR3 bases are TGCGCCAGCAGCCCAGGAATTCAAGAGACCCAGTACTTC. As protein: CASSPGIQETQYF.

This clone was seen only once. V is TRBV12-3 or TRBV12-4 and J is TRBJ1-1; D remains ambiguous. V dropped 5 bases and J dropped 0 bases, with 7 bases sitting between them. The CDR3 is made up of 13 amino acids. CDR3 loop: CASSKQLNTEAFF. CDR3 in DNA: TGTGCCAGCAGTAAACAGCTGAACACTGAAGCTTTCTTT.

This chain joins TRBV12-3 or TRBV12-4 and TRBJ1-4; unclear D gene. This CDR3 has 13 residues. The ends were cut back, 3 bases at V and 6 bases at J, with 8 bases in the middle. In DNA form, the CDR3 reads TGTGCCAGCAGTTTCGTACAGCATGAAAAACTGTTTTTT. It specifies CASSFVQHEKLFF.

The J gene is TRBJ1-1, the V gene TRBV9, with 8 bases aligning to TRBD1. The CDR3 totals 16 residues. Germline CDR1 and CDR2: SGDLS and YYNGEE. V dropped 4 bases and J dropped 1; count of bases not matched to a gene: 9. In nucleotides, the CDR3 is TGTGCCAGCAGCTCCCGACAGGGGCGACCGAACACTGAAGCTTTCTTT. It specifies CASSSRQGRPNTEAFF.

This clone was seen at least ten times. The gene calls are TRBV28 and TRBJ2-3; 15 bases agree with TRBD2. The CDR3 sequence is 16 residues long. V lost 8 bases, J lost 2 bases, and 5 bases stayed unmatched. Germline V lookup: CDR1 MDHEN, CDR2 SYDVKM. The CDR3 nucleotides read TGTGCCAGCGAGGGACTAGCGGGAGGCCCCACAGATACGCAGTATTTT. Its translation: CASEGLAGGPTDTQYF.

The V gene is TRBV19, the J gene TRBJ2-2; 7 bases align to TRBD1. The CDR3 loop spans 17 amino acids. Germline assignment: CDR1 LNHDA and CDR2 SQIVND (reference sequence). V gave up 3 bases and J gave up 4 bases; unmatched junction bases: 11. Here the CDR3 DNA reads TGTGCCAGTAGTATGGAGGTAGGGGGCTGGGGCACCGGGGAGCTGTTTTTT. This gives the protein CASSMEVGGWGTGELFF.

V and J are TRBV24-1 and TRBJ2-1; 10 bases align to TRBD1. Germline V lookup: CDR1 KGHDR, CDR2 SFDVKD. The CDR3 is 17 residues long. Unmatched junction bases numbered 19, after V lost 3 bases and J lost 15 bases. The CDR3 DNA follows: TGTGCCACCAGTGATACATCCGGGACAGGGGTAATAAGGCGATGGTTCTTC. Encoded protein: CATSDTSGTGVIRRWFF.

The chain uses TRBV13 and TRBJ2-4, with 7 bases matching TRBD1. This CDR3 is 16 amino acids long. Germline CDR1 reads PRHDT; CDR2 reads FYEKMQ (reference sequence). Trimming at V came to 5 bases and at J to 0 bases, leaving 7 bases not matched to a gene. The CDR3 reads CASSRQGPLAKNIQYF. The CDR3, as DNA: TGTGCCAGCAGCCGACAGGGCCCTCTAGCCAAAAACATTCAGTACTTC. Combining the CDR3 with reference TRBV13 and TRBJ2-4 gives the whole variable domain AAGVIQSPRHLIKEKRETATLKCYPIPRHDTVYWYQQGPGQDPQFLISFYEKMQSDKGSIPDRFSAQQFSDYHSELNMSSLELGDSALYFCASSRQGPLAKNIQYFGAGTRLSVL.

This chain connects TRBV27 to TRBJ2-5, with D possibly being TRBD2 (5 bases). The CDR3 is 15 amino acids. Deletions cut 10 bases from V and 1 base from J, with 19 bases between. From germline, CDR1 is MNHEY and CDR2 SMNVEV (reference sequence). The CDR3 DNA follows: TGTGCCACCTCCGCAGGCGGGTTAGCCCAAGAGACCCAGTACTTC. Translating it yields CATSAGGLAQETQYF.

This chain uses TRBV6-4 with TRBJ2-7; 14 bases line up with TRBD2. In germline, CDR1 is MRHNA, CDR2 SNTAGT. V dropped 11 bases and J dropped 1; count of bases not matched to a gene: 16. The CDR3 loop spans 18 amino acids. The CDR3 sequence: CAGSPKGLAGVGSYEQYF. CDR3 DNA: TGTGCCGGGTCTCCTAAGGGACTAGCGGGAGTGGGGTCCTACGAGCAGTACTTC.

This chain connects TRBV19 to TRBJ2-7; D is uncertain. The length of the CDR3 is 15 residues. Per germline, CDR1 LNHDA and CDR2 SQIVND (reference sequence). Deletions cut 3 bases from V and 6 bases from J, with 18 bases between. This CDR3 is CASSINPGPSGEQYF. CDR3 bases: TGTGCCAGTAGTATTAACCCCGGCCCTTCAGGCGAGCAGTACTTC.

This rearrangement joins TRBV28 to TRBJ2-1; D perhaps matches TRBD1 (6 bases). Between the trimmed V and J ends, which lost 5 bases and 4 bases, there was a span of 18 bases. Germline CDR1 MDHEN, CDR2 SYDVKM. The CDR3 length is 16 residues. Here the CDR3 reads CASSGVRKDRYNEQFF. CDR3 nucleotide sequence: TGTGCCAGCAGTGGAGTTAGGAAAGACAGGTACAATGAGCAGTTCTTC.

The CDR3: CASSPSGRAETQYF. The CDR3 bases are TGTGCCAGCAGTCCTAGCGGGAGGGCAGAGACCCAGTACTTC. This chain connects TRBV27 to TRBJ2-5, with 12 bases matching TRBD2. J lost 4 bases, V lost 5 bases, and 2 bases had no gene match. Germline V lookup: CDR1 MNHEY, CDR2 SMNVEV (reference sequence). The CDR3 extends over 14 amino acids.